These 15 T cell receptor beta chains came from one sample sequenced in a study of T cell responses to AZD1222 COVID-19 vaccine. The assay was immunoSEQ multiplex PCR, and TCRdb's table has in-frame clones only and misses some. The sample has roughly 130,000 clones, 86% seen once. Sequenced here: peripheral blood, sampled on day 0 of AZD1222 vaccination. Source of these receptors: an adult in good health.

The chain joins TRBV7-8 to TRBJ1-1; D ambiguous. Between the trimmed V and J ends, which lost 6 bases and 0 bases, there was a span of 11 bases. The germline V gene encodes CDR1 SGHVS and CDR2 FQNEAQ. There are 14 residues in the CDR3. CDR3 in DNA: TGTGCCAGCAGTCCCTACAAGTTGAACACTGAAGCTTTCTTT. This codes for CASSPYKLNTEAFF.

The chain employs TRBV16 and TRBJ2-2; D gene ambiguous. Germline V gene data show CDR1 as KGHSY and CDR2 as FQNENV. Trimming cost V 3 bases and J 5 bases, with 10 bases left between them. The CDR3 is 14 amino acids. The CDR3 is CASSQGIGTGELFF. CDR3 coding DNA: TGTGCCAGCAGCCAGGGAATTGGTACCGGGGAGCTGTTTTTT.

The J gene is TRBJ2-7, the V gene TRBV6-1, with D uncertain. V shed 3 bases and J shed 5 bases, with 11 bases lying between them. Germline assignment: CDR1 MNHNS and CDR2 SASEGT. The length of the CDR3 is 13 residues. The chain's CDR3 is CASSEGLVHEQYF. CDR3 sequence (DNA): TGTGCCAGCAGTGAGGGCCTTGTCCACGAGCAGTACTTC.

This chain uses TRBV7-2 with TRBJ2-1; weak D call: TRBD2 (7 bases). V dropped 1 base and J dropped 12 bases, with 25 bases sitting between them. The CDR3 spans 17 residues. The germline gives CDR1 SGHTA, CDR2 FQGNSA. CDR3 protein: CASSLDGVGGGALGQFF. DNA of the CDR3: TGTGCCAGCAGCTTAGATGGGGTGGGCGGGGGCGCCCTCGGGCAGTTCTTC.

In nucleotides, the CDR3 is TGTGCCAGCAGCGTAGAGGGGTTACAAGAGACCCAGTACTTC. Its protein is CASSVEGLQETQYF. This chain links TRBV9 with TRBJ2-5; the D gene is possibly TRBD1 (5 bases). This CDR3 comprises 14 residues. V was trimmed by 0 bases and J by 2 bases, leaving 8 bases between them. Germline V gene data show CDR1 as SGDLS and CDR2 as YYNGEE.

This chain uses TRBV11-2 with TRBJ1-2, with 8 nucleotides matching TRBD1. J gave up 6 bases and V 5 bases, and 11 bases lay outside the gene matches. The germline V gene encodes CDR1 SGHAT and CDR2 FQNNGV. The CDR3 is 15 amino acids. CDR3 DNA: TGTGCCAGCAGCGAACTCTACGCGGACAGGGATGGCTACACCTTC. It specifies CASSELYADRDGYTF.

The chain links TRBV15 to TRBJ2-7; TRBD1 aligns across 7 bases. Germline CDR1 reads LNHNV; CDR2 reads YYDKDF (reference sequence). The V and J ends lost 0 bases and 5 bases, in that order; junction bases with no gene match: 4. This CDR3 is 14 amino acids long. The CDR3 nucleotides are TGTGCCACCAGCAGAGATAGGGGGCAGGACGAGCAGTACTTC. Protein product: CATSRDRGQDEQYF.

The rearrangement joins TRBV5-5 to TRBJ1-1, with 8 bases aligning to TRBD1. The CDR3 runs to 14 residues. V shed 2 bases, J shed 4 bases, and the junction held 4 bases outside the gene matches. The V gene's germline CDR1 is SGHKS and CDR2 YYEKEE (reference sequence). CDR3 in amino acids: CASSFPGGITEAFF. CDR3 nucleotides: TGTGCCAGCAGCTTCCCAGGGGGCATCACTGAAGCTTTCTTT.

The chain carries TRBV12-3 or TRBV12-4 and TRBJ1-5; 9 bases match TRBD1. Trimming cost V 4 bases and J 6 bases; bases outside gene matches: 1. The CDR3 covers 13 residues. CDR3 coding DNA: TGTGCCAGCAGTTCGGACAGGGGTCAGCCCCAGCATTTT. It is translated as CASSSDRGQPQHF.

The DNA of the CDR3 is TGTGCCAGCAGAGGAGGGGGGGCGACGGGGACTGAAGCTTTCTTT. As protein: CASRGGGATGTEAFF. This chain connects TRBV5-6 to TRBJ1-1, with D perhaps matching TRBD1 (6 bases). This CDR3 comprises 15 residues. The germline gives CDR1 SGHDT, CDR2 YYEEEE. The germline V and J ends were trimmed by 5 bases and 5 bases, with 19 bases remaining between them.

This chain connects TRBV19 to TRBJ1-6; 9 bases line up with TRBD1. Germline values: CDR1 LNHDA, CDR2 SQIVND (reference sequence). The CDR3 totals 14 residues. V trimming: 8 bases; J trimming: 9 bases; junction bases outside the gene matches: 8. The CDR3 DNA sequence: TGTGCCAGTGCTCCCGGGACAGGGCTTTCACCCCTCCACTTT. This encodes CASAPGTGLSPLHF.

This rearrangement joins TRBV2 to TRBJ1-5; TRBD1 aligns across 8 bases. Germline CDR1 reads SNHLY; CDR2 reads FYNNEI. The J segment lost 8 bases and the V segment lost 10 bases, leaving 19 bases of the junction unmatched. The CDR3 has 16 amino acids. In DNA, the CDR3 is TGTGCCACCCGAAGTCCAGGGGGCCATCCAGAGGAGCCCCAGCATTTT. Its translation: CATRSPGGHPEEPQHF.

This sequence joins TRBV28 and TRBJ2-5; tentative D call: TRBD1 (6 bases). Looked up from germline, CDR1 is MDHEN and CDR2 is SYDVKM. This CDR3 is 13 amino acids long. Trimming stripped 2 bases from V and 3 bases from J, with 7 bases between. CDR3 DNA sequence: TGTGCCAGCAGTTTACCAGGGGAAGAGACCCAGTACTTC. Its protein is CASSLPGEETQYF.

V usage is TRBV15 and J usage is TRBJ2-1; TRBD1 is a possible D gene (6 bases). CDR1 LNHNV and CDR2 YYDKDF come from the germline V gene (reference sequence). This CDR3 has 16 amino acids. V lost 3 bases, J lost 1 base, and 13 bases lay in between. The CDR3 reads CATSSPGQPSYNEQFF. The CDR3 DNA reads TGTGCCACCAGCAGTCCGGGACAACCATCCTACAATGAGCAGTTCTTC. Combining the CDR3 with reference TRBV15 and TRBJ2-1 gives the whole variable domain DAMVIQNPRYQVTQFGKPVTLSCSQTLNHNVMYWYQQKSSQAPKLLFHYYDKDFNNEADTPDNFQSRRPNTSFCFLDIRSPGLGDTAMYLCATSSPGQPSYNEQFFGPGTRLTVL.

This chain joins TRBV11-2 and TRBJ2-3; 10 nucleotides match TRBD1. J was trimmed by 3 bases and V by 5 bases; bases with no gene match: 8. This CDR3 spans 16 amino acids. From germline, CDR1 is SGHAT and CDR2 FQNNGV. CDR3 loop: CASSVRQGALTDTQYF. The CDR3 region has the DNA TGTGCCAGCAGCGTCCGACAGGGGGCTCTGACAGATACGCAGTATTTT. Based on the CDR3 plus reference TRBV11-2 and TRBJ2-3, the full variable domain is EAGVAQSPRYKIIEKRQSVAFWCNPISGHATLYWYQQILGQGPKLLIQFQNNGVVDDSQLPKDRFSAERLKGVDSTLKIQPAKLEDSAVYLCASSVRQGALTDTQYFGPGTRLTVL.